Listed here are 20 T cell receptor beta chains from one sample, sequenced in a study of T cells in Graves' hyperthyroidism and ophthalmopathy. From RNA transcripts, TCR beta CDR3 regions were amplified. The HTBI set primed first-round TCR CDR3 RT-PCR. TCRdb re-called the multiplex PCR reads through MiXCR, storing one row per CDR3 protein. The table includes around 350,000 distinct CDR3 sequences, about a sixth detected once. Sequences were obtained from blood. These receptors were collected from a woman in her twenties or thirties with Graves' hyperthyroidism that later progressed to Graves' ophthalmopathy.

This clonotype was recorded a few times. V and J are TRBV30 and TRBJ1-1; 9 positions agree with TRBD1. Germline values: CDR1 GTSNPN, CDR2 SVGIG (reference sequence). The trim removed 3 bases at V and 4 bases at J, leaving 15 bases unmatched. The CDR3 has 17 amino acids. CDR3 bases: TGTGCCTGGAGCCCCAAACCCGGGACAGGGCTTGTCACTGAAGCTTTCTTT. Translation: CAWSPKPGTGLVTEAFF.

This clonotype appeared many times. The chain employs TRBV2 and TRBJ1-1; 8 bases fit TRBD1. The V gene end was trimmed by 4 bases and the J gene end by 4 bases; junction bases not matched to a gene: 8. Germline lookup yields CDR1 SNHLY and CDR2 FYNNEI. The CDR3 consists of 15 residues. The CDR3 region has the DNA TGTGCCAGCAGTGCTGAGGGACAGGCGAGCACTGAAGCTTTCTTT. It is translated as CASSAEGQASTEAFF.

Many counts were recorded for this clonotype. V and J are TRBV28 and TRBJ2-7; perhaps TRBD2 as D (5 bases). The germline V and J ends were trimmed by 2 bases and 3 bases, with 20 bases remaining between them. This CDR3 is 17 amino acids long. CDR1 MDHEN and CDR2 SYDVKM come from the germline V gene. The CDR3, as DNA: TGTGCCAGCAGTTTACCCTCCGGGGTCGGCACAAACTACGAGCAGTACTTC. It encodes CASSLPSGVGTNYEQYF.

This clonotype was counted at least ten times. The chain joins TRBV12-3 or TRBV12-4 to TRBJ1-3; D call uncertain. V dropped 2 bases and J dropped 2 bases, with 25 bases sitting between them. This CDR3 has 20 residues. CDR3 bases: TGTGCCAGCAGTTTATTTCGACGGGGAGCCTTGGTGGGTGCTGGAAACACCATATATTTT. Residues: CASSLFRRGALVGAGNTIYF.

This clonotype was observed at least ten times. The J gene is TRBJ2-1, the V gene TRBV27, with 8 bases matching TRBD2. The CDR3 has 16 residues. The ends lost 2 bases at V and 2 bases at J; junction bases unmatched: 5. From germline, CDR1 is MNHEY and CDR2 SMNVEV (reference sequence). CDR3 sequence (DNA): TGTGCCAGCAGTTTAGTAGGGGGACTAGCCTACAATGAGCAGTTCTTC. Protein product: CASSLVGGLAYNEQFF.

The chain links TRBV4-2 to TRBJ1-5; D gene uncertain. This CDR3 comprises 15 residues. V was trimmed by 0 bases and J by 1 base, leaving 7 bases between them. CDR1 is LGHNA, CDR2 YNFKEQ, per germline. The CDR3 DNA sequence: TGTGCCAGCAGCCAAGACCGTCTAAGCAATCAGCCCCAGCATTTT. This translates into CASSQDRLSNQPQHF.

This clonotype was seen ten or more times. DNA for the CDR3: TGTGCCAGCAGCTTAGCGGGGCGGACCTACGAGCAGTACTTC. Amino acids: CASSLAGRTYEQYF. The chain couples TRBV7-6 to TRBJ2-7; the D gene is possibly TRBD1 (5 bases). V lost 0 bases, J lost 2 bases, and 8 bases lay in between. The length of the CDR3 is 14 residues. CDR1 is SGHVS and CDR2 is FNYEAQ in the germline V gene. The full variable domain, its missing parts supplied by reference TRBV7-6 and TRBJ2-7, is GAGVSQSPRYKVTKRGQDVALRCDPISGHVSLYWYRQALGQGPEFLTYFNYEAQQDKSGLPNDRFSAERPEGSISTLTIQRTEQRDSAMYRCASSLAGRTYEQYFGPGTRLTVT.

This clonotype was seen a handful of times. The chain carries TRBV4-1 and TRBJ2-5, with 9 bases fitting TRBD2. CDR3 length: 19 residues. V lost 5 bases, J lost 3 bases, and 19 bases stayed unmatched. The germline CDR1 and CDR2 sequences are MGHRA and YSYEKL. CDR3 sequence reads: CASSSPGGLAGPLKETQYF. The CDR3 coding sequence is TGCGCCAGCAGCTCCCCCGGGGGGCTAGCGGGGCCTCTAAAAGAGACCCAGTACTTC.

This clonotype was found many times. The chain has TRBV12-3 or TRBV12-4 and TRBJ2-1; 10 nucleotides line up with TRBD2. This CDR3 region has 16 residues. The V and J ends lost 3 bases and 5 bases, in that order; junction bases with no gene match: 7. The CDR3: CASSFGAGGSDNEQFF. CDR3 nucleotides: TGTGCCAGCAGTTTTGGAGCGGGGGGGTCTGACAATGAGCAGTTCTTC.

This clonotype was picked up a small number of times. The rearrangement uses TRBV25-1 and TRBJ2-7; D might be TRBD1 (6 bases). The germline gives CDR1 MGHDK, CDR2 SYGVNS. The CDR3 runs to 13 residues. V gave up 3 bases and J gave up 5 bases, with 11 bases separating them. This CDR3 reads CASSEGARDEQYF. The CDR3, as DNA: TGTGCCAGCAGTGAGGGGGCGCGGGACGAGCAGTACTTC.

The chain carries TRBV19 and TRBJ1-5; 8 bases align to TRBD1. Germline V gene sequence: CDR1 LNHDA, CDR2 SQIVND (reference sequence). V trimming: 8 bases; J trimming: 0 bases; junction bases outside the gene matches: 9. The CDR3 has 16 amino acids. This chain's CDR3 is CASSDRAGASNQPQHF. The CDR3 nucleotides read TGTGCCAGTTCGGACAGGGCCGGGGCTAGCAATCAGCCCCAGCATTTT.

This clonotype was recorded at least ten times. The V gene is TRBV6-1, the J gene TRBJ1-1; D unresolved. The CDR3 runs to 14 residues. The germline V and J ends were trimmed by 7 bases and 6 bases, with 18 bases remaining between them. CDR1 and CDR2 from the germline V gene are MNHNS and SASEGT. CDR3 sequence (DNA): TGTGCCAGCACCCTTGCTAAGGGATGGCCTGAAGCTTTCTTT. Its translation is CASTLAKGWPEAFF.

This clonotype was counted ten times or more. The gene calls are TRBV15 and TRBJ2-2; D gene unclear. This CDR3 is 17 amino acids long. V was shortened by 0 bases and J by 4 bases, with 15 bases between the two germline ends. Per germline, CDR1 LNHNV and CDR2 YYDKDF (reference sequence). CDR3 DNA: TGTGCCACCAGCAGAGATCAGTGGCGCGCGAGCACCGGGGAGCTGTTTTTT. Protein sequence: CATSRDQWRASTGELFF.

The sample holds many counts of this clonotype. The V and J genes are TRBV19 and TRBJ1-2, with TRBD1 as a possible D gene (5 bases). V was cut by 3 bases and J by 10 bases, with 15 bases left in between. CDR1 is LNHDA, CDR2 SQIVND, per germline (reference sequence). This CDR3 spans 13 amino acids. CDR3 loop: CASSIEEGTTYTF. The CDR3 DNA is TGTGCCAGTAGTATTGAAGAGGGGACCACCTACACCTTC.

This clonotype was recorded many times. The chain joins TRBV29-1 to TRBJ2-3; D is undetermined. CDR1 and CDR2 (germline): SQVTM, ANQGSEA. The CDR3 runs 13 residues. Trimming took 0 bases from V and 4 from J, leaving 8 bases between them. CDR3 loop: CSVEDLTADTQYF. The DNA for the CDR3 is TGCAGCGTTGAAGATTTAACAGCAGATACGCAGTATTTT.

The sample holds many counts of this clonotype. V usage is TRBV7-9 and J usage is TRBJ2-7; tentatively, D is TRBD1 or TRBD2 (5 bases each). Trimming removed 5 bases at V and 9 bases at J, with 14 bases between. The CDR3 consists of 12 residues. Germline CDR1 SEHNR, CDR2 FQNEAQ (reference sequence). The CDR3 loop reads CASSKDRDGQYF. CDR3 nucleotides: TGTGCCAGCAGCAAGGACCGGGACGGGCAGTACTTC.

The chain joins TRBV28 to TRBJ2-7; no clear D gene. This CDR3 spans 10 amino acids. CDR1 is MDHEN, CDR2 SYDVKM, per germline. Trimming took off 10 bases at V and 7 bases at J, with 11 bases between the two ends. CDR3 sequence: CATLDREQYF. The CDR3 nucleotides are TGTGCCACCTTAGATAGGGAGCAGTACTTC.

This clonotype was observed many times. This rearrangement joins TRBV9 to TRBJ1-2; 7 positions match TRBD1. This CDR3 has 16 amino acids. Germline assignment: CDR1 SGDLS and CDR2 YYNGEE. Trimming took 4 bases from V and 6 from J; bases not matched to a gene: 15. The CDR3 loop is CASSYGTVQGFDGYTF. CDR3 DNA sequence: TGTGCCAGCAGCTACGGGACAGTCCAAGGTTTTGATGGCTACACCTTC.

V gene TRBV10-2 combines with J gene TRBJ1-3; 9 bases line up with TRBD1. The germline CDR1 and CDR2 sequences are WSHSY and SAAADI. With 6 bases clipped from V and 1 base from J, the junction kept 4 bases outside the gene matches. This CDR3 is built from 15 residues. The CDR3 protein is CASRDGQGSGNTIYF. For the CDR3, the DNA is TGCGCCAGCAGGGACGGACAGGGGTCTGGAAACACCATATATTTT.

CDR3 nucleotide sequence: TGTGCCAGCAGTCATGGACAGGGGGACACCGGGGAGCTGTTTTTT. Translating gives CASSHGQGDTGELFF. The V and J genes are TRBV12-3 or TRBV12-4 and TRBJ2-2, with 10 bases fitting TRBD1. Trimming removed 5 bases from V and 3 bases from J; junction bases left unmatched: 3. The CDR3 runs to 15 residues.